The next 13 T cell receptor beta chains were all read from a single sample in a study of blood T cell repertoires in COVID-19. The protocol was immunoSEQ multiplex PCR, while the TCRdb copy is restricted to in-frame clones and leaves out a portion. This table holds 310,000 or so clones, roughly 90% found once. Sequenced input: PBMCs or T cells enriched from blood (not recorded which). The receptors come from a woman aged 30 to 39 who had recovered from COVID-19.

The J gene is TRBJ2-7, the V gene TRBV15, with 8 bases aligning to TRBD2. V lost 0 bases to trimming and J lost 1 base; unmatched junction nucleotides: 5. Germline values: CDR1 LNHNV, CDR2 YYDKDF (reference sequence). This CDR3 is 16 amino acids long. CDR3 bases: TGTGCCACCAGCAGAGACAGAGCGGGAGATTCCTACGAGCAGTACTTC. It yields the protein CATSRDRAGDSYEQYF. The variable domain in full, with the rest retrieved from reference TRBV15 and TRBJ2-7, is DAMVIQNPRYQVTQFGKPVTLSCSQTLNHNVMYWYQQKSSQAPKLLFHYYDKDFNNEADTPDNFQSRRPNTSFCFLDIRSPGLGDTAMYLCATSRDRAGDSYEQYFGPGTRLTVT.

Ten or more counts support this clone. The chain joins TRBV29-1 to TRBJ2-5, with no clear D. The CDR3 has 10 residues. In germline, CDR1 is SQVTM, CDR2 ANQGSEA. Trimming shortened V by 7 bases and J by 2 bases, and 5 bases separated the two germline ends. The CDR3 region is CSAQQETQYF. The CDR3, as DNA: TGCAGCGCCCAACAAGAGACCCAGTACTTC.

The gene calls are TRBV24-1 and TRBJ2-1; TRBD1 matches 9 bases. V shed 4 bases and J 5 bases; nucleotides not matched to a gene: 11. CDR1 KGHDR and CDR2 SFDVKD come from the germline V gene. The CDR3 length is 17 residues. This chain's CDR3 is CATSELSGTGKDNEQFF. The DNA for the CDR3 is TGTGCCACCAGTGAACTTTCGGGGACAGGGAAAGACAATGAGCAGTTCTTC.

The CDR3 DNA follows: TGTGCCAGCAGCCCAAACCCCATGGGACAGGTTGGGTTCTTC. It codes for CASSPNPMGQVGFF. The chain combines TRBV3-1 (or the pseudogene TRBV3-2) with TRBJ2-1; 8 nucleotides match TRBD1. V lost 4 bases, J lost 15 bases, and 14 bases stayed unmatched. This CDR3 is 14 amino acids long. Germline V gene sequence: CDR1 LGHDT, CDR2 YNNKEL (reference sequence).

This chain joins TRBV7-8 and TRBJ1-5; maybe TRBD1 (5 bases). From germline, CDR1 is SGHVS and CDR2 FQNEAQ. V shed 0 bases and J shed 4 bases, with 7 bases lying between them. The CDR3 is made up of 14 amino acids. CDR3 DNA sequence: TGTGCCAGCAGCTTAGCGGCAGGGAATCAGCCCCAGCATTTT. Its translation: CASSLAAGNQPQHF.

CDR3 region: CASSLNAAGGPTDTQYF. Written as DNA, the CDR3 is TGTGCCAGCAGCTTAAACGCAGCGGGAGGGCCAACAGATACGCAGTATTTT. The V gene is TRBV7-8, the J gene TRBJ2-3, with TRBD2 matching 10 bases. Per germline, CDR1 SGHVS and CDR2 FQNEAQ. This CDR3 spans 17 amino acids. The junction had 8 bases not matched to a gene; V was cut back by 2 bases and J by 3 bases.

The V and J genes are TRBV28 and TRBJ1-5; 9 bases align to TRBD1. V was clipped by 4 bases and J by 6 bases; unmatched bases: 10. The CDR3 covers 16 residues. Germline CDR1 MDHEN, CDR2 SYDVKM. Here the CDR3 reads CASSSPGTGLGQPQHF. The CDR3 DNA follows: TGTGCCAGCAGTTCTCCCGGGACAGGGCTGGGTCAGCCCCAGCATTTT.

This chain connects TRBV28 to TRBJ2-2; the match to TRBD1 covers 7 bases. The germline gives CDR1 MDHEN, CDR2 SYDVKM. The junction had 9 bases not matched to a gene; V was cut back by 5 bases and J by 6 bases. The CDR3 has 15 residues. The DNA for the CDR3 is TGTGCCAGCAGTAAAAACAGGGGAGCAGCCGGGGAGCTGTTTTTT. This gives the protein CASSKNRGAAGELFF.

The V call is TRBV28, the J call TRBJ1-1; 7 nucleotides line up with TRBD1. CDR1 MDHEN and CDR2 SYDVKM come from the germline V gene. V dropped 6 bases and J dropped 8; count of bases not matched to a gene: 6. This CDR3 has 12 residues. As DNA, the CDR3 is TGTGCCAGCAGGACAGGGCTCTTAGAAGCTTTCTTT. Its translation: CASRTGLLEAFF.

This clone was observed a handful of times. V gene TRBV2 combines with J gene TRBJ1-3; maybe TRBD1 (6 bases). Deletions cut 7 bases from V and 0 bases from J, with 16 bases between. The CDR3 spans 16 residues. Germline CDR1 is SNHLY and CDR2 is FYNNEI. CDR3 sequence: CASTQGGPNSGNTIYF. The CDR3 bases are TGTGCCAGCACCCAAGGGGGACCGAACTCTGGAAACACCATATATTTT.

This clone was observed once. The chain carries TRBV28 and TRBJ2-7; 8 bases are a match to TRBD2. The CDR3 totals 18 residues. The ends lost 3 bases at V and 2 bases at J; junction bases unmatched: 15. CDR1 and CDR2 (germline): MDHEN, SYDVKM. The CDR3 DNA sequence: TGTGCCAGCAGTTTGGACCGTCTTTCTAGCGGGTCCCCCTACGAGCAGTACTTC. This encodes CASSLDRLSSGSPYEQYF.

The chain carries TRBV19 and TRBJ2-1, with TRBD1 matching 10 bases. Trimming cost V 11 bases and J 9 bases; bases outside gene matches: 10. The germline gives CDR1 LNHDA, CDR2 SQIVND (reference sequence). The CDR3 totals 13 residues. CDR3 sequence: CAGRDRGFSEQFF. CDR3 coding DNA: TGTGCCGGCCGGGACAGGGGATTCTCTGAGCAGTTCTTC.

The rearrangement uses TRBV21-1 and TRBJ1-3; the table assigns TRBD1, which was not confirmed against the DNA. TRBV21-1 is a recognized pseudogene. The CDR3 spans 15 residues. This chain's CDR3 is CASSISDSNINTIYF. The CDR3 DNA follows: TGTGCCAGCAGCATTTCGGACAGCAATATAAACACCATATATTTT.